The rows below give T cell receptor beta chains drawn from one sample of a study of identical twins. TCRdb recomputed calls from the 5' RACE reads with MiXCR, one row per CDR3 protein. The sample yields 420,000 or so distinct CDR3 sequences, less than 20% seen once. The sequenced material came from naive T cells sorted from blood. Source of these receptors: a man in his forties or fifties in good health. Each CDR3 is given with its conserved first and last residue. Fields, in order: V gene, J gene, D gene, clone size, CDR3 protein, CDR3 DNA. D genes are given only for firm matches. Rows give clone size only sometimes, using once, few, many, or a class for an expanded clone.

>TRBV5-8|TRBJ1-1|TRBD1|.
CASSFRGVLNTEAFF
TGTGCCAGCAGCTTCAGGGGGGTTTTGAACACTGAAGCTTTCTTT
>TRBV28|TRBJ1-5|.|many
CASSLLVGSDQPQHF
TGTGCCAGCAGTTTATTGGTTGGTTCCGATCAGCCCCAGCATTTT
>TRBV20-1|TRBJ2-1|.|few
CSARAMEGYNEQFF
TGCAGTGCTAGAGCCATGGAAGGGTACAATGAGCAGTTCTTC
>TRBV24-1|TRBJ2-2|.|many
CATSDSRVAGELFF
TGTGCCACCAGTGATTCCAGGGTCGCCGGGGAGCTGTTTTTT
>TRBV20-1|TRBJ2-2|TRBD2|few
CSARDFRTSGRGGELFF
TGCAGTGCTAGAGATTTCAGGACTAGCGGGAGAGGCGGGGAGCTGTTTTTT
>TRBV20-1|TRBJ1-5|.|few
CSAINTINQPQHF
TGCAGTGCTATAAACACGATCAATCAGCCCCAGCATTTT
>TRBV15|TRBJ2-2|.|few
CATSRTPTSPTTGELFF
TGTGCCACCAGCCGTACCCCTACTAGCCCCACAACCGGGGAGCTGTTTTTT
>TRBV28|TRBJ2-7|TRBD1|.
CASSFPGTGTYEQYF
TGTGCCAGCAGTTTCCCTGGGACAGGGACCTACGAGCAGTACTTC
>TRBV6-5|TRBJ1-6|.|many
CASSWDIDNSPLHF
TGTGCCAGCAGTTGGGACATCGATAATTCACCCCTCCACTTT
>TRBV29-1|TRBJ2-7|TRBD1|.
CSAFISTGAEQYF
TGCAGCGCCTTCATATCGACAGGGGCCGAGCAGTACTTC
>TRBV20-1|TRBJ2-7|TRBD2|.
CSKRLAGGREQYF
TGCAGTAAGAGACTAGCGGGGGGGCGTGAGCAGTACTTC
>TRBV12-3/TRBV12-4|TRBJ2-1|.|many
CASSLKGQEQFF
TGTGCCAGCAGTTTAAAGGGTCAGGAGCAGTTCTTC
>TRBV7-9|TRBJ2-1|.|many
CARSGPYNEQFF
TGTGCCAGGAGCGGCCCATACAATGAGCAGTTCTTC
>TRBV12-3/TRBV12-4|TRBJ1-5|.|many
CASSLAGTSNQPQHF
TGTGCCAGCAGTTTGGCGGGGACATCTAATCAGCCCCAGCATTTT
>TRBV20-1|TRBJ2-4|TRBD2|.
CSASGGRAKNIQYF
TGCAGTGCTAGTGGCGGGAGGGCCAAAAACATTCAGTACTTC
>TRBV7-2|TRBJ2-7|.|many
CASSIGWSSSYEQYF
TGTGCCAGCAGCATAGGATGGAGCAGCTCTTACGAGCAGTACTTC
>TRBV6-6|TRBJ1-1|.|.
CASSHSATEAFF
TGTGCCAGCAGTCATAGCGCGACTGAAGCTTTCTTT
>TRBV28|TRBJ1-5|.|.
CASSFSSSEQPQHF
TGTGCCAGCAGTTTCTCCTCCTCCGAGCAGCCCCAGCATTTT
>TRBV20-1|TRBJ2-2|TRBD1|few
CSASRDRGTGELFF
TGCAGTGCTAGCCGGGACAGGGGCACCGGGGAGCTGTTTTTT
>TRBV20-1|TRBJ2-1|TRBD1|many
CSARDPRQGVNEQFF
TGCAGTGCTAGAGATCCCCGACAGGGTGTCAATGAGCAGTTCTTC
>TRBV4-1|TRBJ1-2|.|many
CASSQDWEGFYTF
TGCGCCAGCAGCCAAGATTGGGAGGGTTTCTACACCTTC
>TRBV20-1|TRBJ1-5|.|.
CSARRGINQPQHF
TGCAGTGCCAGGAGGGGGATCAATCAGCCCCAGCATTTT
>TRBV15|TRBJ2-6|TRBD1|.
CATSSGRGPGANVLPF
TGTGCCACCAGCAGTGGCAGGGGGCCCGGGGCCAACGTCCTGCCTTTC
>TRBV9|TRBJ2-7|TRBD2|.
CASSGGLDPTKQYF
TGTGCCAGCAGCGGCGGACTAGACCCTACGAAGCAGTACTTC
>TRBV5-5|TRBJ2-5|.|many
CASQWTLPQETQYF
TGTGCCAGCCAATGGACCCTTCCCCAAGAGACCCAGTACTTC
>TRBV4-3|TRBJ2-1|TRBD1|many
CASSQNTGQVVSNEQFF
TGCGCCAGCAGCCAAAACACCGGACAGGTCGTTAGCAATGAGCAGTTCTTC
>TRBV4-3|TRBJ2-1|.|many
CASSQEDEQFF
TGCGCCAGCAGCCAAGAGGATGAGCAGTTCTTC
>TRBV7-2|TRBJ1-2|TRBD1|few
CASSRGGRGKYGYTF
TGTGCCAGCAGCCGCGGGGGCAGGGGGAAATATGGCTACACCTTC